This entry lists 30 T cell receptor beta chains sequenced from one sample in a study of PD-L1 blockade in urothelial cancer. Only in-frame clones appear in the TCRdb table, and some are missing; sequencing was by immunoSEQ multiplex PCR. The sample records tens of thousands of clones, over 90% being singletons. The sample consisted of PBMCs, taken around atezolizumab (anti-PD-L1) treatment. These receptors originate from a man aged 55 to 69 with urothelial cancer.

The chain joins TRBV7-8 to TRBJ1-4; TRBD1 might be the D (5 bases). Germline CDR1 and CDR2: SGHVS and FQNEAQ. Trimming cost V 5 bases and J 8 bases, with 21 bases left between them. The CDR3 runs 16 residues. The CDR3 loop is CASSDPLWGDREKLFF. The DNA for the CDR3 is TGTGCCAGCAGCGATCCCTTGTGGGGGGATCGCGAAAAACTGTTTTTT.

As DNA, the CDR3 is TGTGCCAGCAGTTTAGGGCGGGCGGTTACAAACATTCAGTACTTC. Its translation: CASSLGRAVTNIQYF. The chain links TRBV28 to TRBJ2-4, with D tentatively TRBD2 (5 bases). Germline V CDR1 and CDR2: MDHEN, SYDVKM. V was trimmed by 2 bases and J by 6 bases, leaving 14 bases between them. This CDR3 contains 15 residues.

The V call is TRBV2, the J call TRBJ1-1, with 8 nucleotides matching TRBD1. V lost 6 bases to trimming and J lost 10 bases; unmatched junction nucleotides: 4. The germline V gene has CDR1 SNHLY and CDR2 FYNNEI. CDR3 length equals 11 residues. Here the CDR3 reads CASRATGAAFF. The CDR3 nucleotides are TGTGCCAGCAGAGCGACAGGGGCAGCTTTCTTT.

The chain recombines TRBV30 with TRBJ2-7; TRBD2 agrees at 9 bases. Trimming at V came to 8 bases and at J to 0 bases, leaving 5 bases not matched to a gene. The CDR3 length is 13 residues. The germline CDR1 and CDR2 sequences are GTSNPN and SVGIG (reference sequence). This CDR3 is CATAGGGSYEQYF. In DNA form, the CDR3 reads TGTGCCACGGCGGGGGGGGGCTCCTACGAGCAGTACTTC.

The chain has TRBV30 and TRBJ2-1; TRBD2 matches at 15 bases. This CDR3 is 18 amino acids long. Germline V CDR1 and CDR2: GTSNPN, SVGIG (reference sequence). Trimming took 0 bases from V and 3 from J; bases not matched to a gene: 6. CDR3 residues: CAWSVWRTSGRVYNEQFF. The CDR3 coding sequence is TGTGCCTGGAGTGTTTGGAGGACTAGCGGGAGGGTCTACAATGAGCAGTTCTTC.

The V gene is TRBV5-1, the J gene TRBJ2-3, with 11 bases matching TRBD2. The CDR3 loop spans 16 amino acids. V shed 5 bases and J 3 bases; nucleotides not matched to a gene: 8. Germline CDR1 is SGHRS and CDR2 is YFSETQ. CDR3 sequence (DNA): TGCGCCAGCAGGGCGGGGACTAGCGGATTTACAGATACGCAGTATTTT. It encodes CASRAGTSGFTDTQYF.

This rearrangement joins TRBV5-1 to TRBJ2-5; the match to TRBD1 covers 10 bases. The CDR3 totals 18 residues. Trimming at V came to 0 bases and at J to 1 base, leaving 9 bases not matched to a gene. Per germline, CDR1 SGHRS and CDR2 YFSETQ. The DNA for the CDR3 is TGCGCCAGCAGCTTGGTTTGGACAGGGGGATTAAGCCAAGAGACCCAGTACTTC. Residues: CASSLVWTGGLSQETQYF.

This sequence joins TRBV28 and TRBJ1-2; the match to TRBD1 covers 10 bases. V shed 5 bases, J shed 4 bases, and the junction held 13 bases outside the gene matches. CDR1 is MDHEN, CDR2 SYDVKM, per germline. The CDR3 is 17 amino acids. CDR3 nucleotide sequence: TGTGCCAGCAGTGGGCAGGGACAGGGGTTCATCCCCTATGGCTACACCTTC. This codes for CASSGQGQGFIPYGYTF.

V gene TRBV7-2 combines with J gene TRBJ2-2, with D unresolved. This CDR3 region has 13 residues. The V end lost 3 bases, the J end lost 2 bases, and 4 bases lay between the germline ends. The germline V gene has CDR1 SGHTA and CDR2 FQGNSA. CDR3 bases: TGTGCCAGCAGCTTCCCAAACACCGGGGAGCTGTTTTTT. It codes for CASSFPNTGELFF.

V gene TRBV6-5 combines with J gene TRBJ2-7, with no clear D. The V gene lost 6 bases and the J gene lost 7 bases, with 10 bases spanning the gap. Germline CDR1 MNHEY, CDR2 SVGAGI. The CDR3 is 11 amino acids. CDR3 coding DNA: TGTGCCAGCAGGGCAACGGAGGAGCAGTACTTC. Its protein is CASRATEEQYF.

A remark on this clone: Its ends do not fully match the called genes, so a read error is possible. The chain combines TRBV5-1 with TRBJ2-7; 12 bases agree with TRBD2. Germline lookup yields CDR1 SGHRS and CDR2 YFSETQ. The CDR3 length is 14 residues. This CDR3 reads CASRMTSGSYAQYF. CDR3 bases: TGCGCCAGCAGGATGACTAGCGGGAGCTACGCGCAGTACTTC. The entire variable domain, with the rest obtained from reference TRBV5-1 and TRBJ2-7, is as follows: KAGVTQTPRYLIKTRGQQVTLSCSPISGHRSVSWYQQTPGQGLQFLFEYFSETQRNKGNFPGRFSGRQFSNSRSEMNVSTLELGDSALYLCASRMTSGSYAQYFGPGTRLTVT.

The CDR3 here is CASSPGQGREKLFF. CDR3 DNA: TGTGCCAGCAGCCCGGGACAGGGGCGGGAAAAACTGTTTTTT. The chain links TRBV7-6 to TRBJ1-4; the match to TRBD1 covers 10 bases. CDR3 size: 14 residues. Losses at the gene ends were 5 bases for V and 8 bases for J; bases not matched to a gene: 5. The germline gives CDR1 SGHVS, CDR2 FNYEAQ.

As to this clone: One end of the junction is discordant with germline, which a read error may explain. The CDR3 region has the DNA TGTGCTAGCAGCTTAGGTGGCGGGAACACCGGGGAGCTGTTTTTT. Its protein is CASSLGGGNTGELFF. The chain combines TRBV7-7 with TRBJ2-2, with no clear D. This CDR3 contains 15 residues. CDR1 is SSHAT and CDR2 is FNYEAQ in the germline V gene (reference sequence).

The rearrangement uses TRBV2 and TRBJ2-6; no reliable D call. Germline V lookup: CDR1 SNHLY, CDR2 FYNNEI. V was cut by 1 base and J by 0 bases, with 13 bases left in between. The CDR3 extends over 18 amino acids. The CDR3 region is CASSEERLLSSGANVLTF. The CDR3, as DNA: TGTGCCAGCAGTGAAGAGCGATTATTGAGCTCTGGGGCCAACGTCCTGACTTTC. Full variable domain (remainder filled in from reference TRBV2 and TRBJ2-6): EPEVTQTPSHQVTQMGQEVILRCVPISNHLYFYWYRQILGQKVEFLVSFYNNEISEKSEIFDDQFSVERPDGSNFTLKIRSTKLEDSAMYFCASSEERLLSSGANVLTFGAGSRLTVL.

The chain couples TRBV15 to TRBJ1-1; D is undetermined. This CDR3 has 12 amino acids. Deletions cut 4 bases from V and 3 bases from J, with 6 bases between. In germline, CDR1 is LNHNV, CDR2 YYDKDF (reference sequence). CDR3 residues: CATSTRDTEAFF. The CDR3 DNA is TGTGCCACCAGCACGAGGGACACTGAAGCTTTCTTT.

The chain employs TRBV5-5 and TRBJ1-1; the D gene is possibly TRBD1 (5 bases). CDR1 SGHKS and CDR2 YYEKEE come from the germline V gene (reference sequence). V dropped 4 bases and J dropped 1 base, with 14 bases sitting between them. The CDR3 is 15 amino acids. CDR3 region: CASSLLLTGNTEAFF. The DNA of the CDR3 is TGTGCCAGCAGCCTATTATTAACAGGGAACACTGAAGCTTTCTTT.

V and J are TRBV4-3 and TRBJ2-2; TRBD2 agrees at 11 bases. Per the germline V gene, CDR1 is LGHNA and CDR2 is YSLEER. V lost 8 bases and J lost 5; bases outside the gene matches: 10. CDR3 length: 16 amino acids. CDR3: CASRKLAGEETGELFF. The CDR3 DNA reads as TGCGCCAGCCGTAAACTAGCGGGAGAGGAAACCGGGGAGCTGTTTTTT.

The V and J genes are TRBV5-1 and TRBJ2-3; 10 nucleotides match TRBD2. The CDR3 has 18 amino acids. The germline V gene has CDR1 SGHRS and CDR2 YFSETQ. V dropped 4 bases and J dropped 1; count of bases not matched to a gene: 12. The CDR3, as DNA: TGCGCCAGCAGCCGGGCCCTAGCGGGGGCCCGCGGCACAGATACGCAGTATTTT. This codes for CASSRALAGARGTDTQYF.

This chain connects TRBV6-5 to TRBJ1-4; 8 bases map to TRBD1. Trimming at V came to 6 bases and at J to 7 bases, leaving 10 bases not matched to a gene. Per the germline V gene, CDR1 is MNHEY and CDR2 is SVGAGI. The CDR3 is 15 amino acids. The CDR3 DNA reads as TGTGCCAGCAGAGAATCAGGGGGCTTTGGTGAAAAACTGTTTTTT. Translating gives CASRESGGFGEKLFF.

This rearrangement joins TRBV4-1 to TRBJ2-2, with 8 bases that match TRBD1. The germline gives CDR1 MGHRA, CDR2 YSYEKL. The CDR3 contains 14 residues. V gave up 1 base and J gave up 7 bases; unmatched junction bases: 2. CDR3 region: CASSQAGGDGELFF. In DNA, the CDR3 is TGCGCCAGCAGCCAAGCAGGGGGCGACGGGGAGCTGTTTTTT.

To note about this clone: A junction boundary mismatches the germline segment, possibly from a read error. V gene TRBV6-6 combines with J gene TRBJ1-1; tentative D call: TRBD1 (5 bases). Germline V lookup: CDR1 MNHNY, CDR2 SVGAGI (reference sequence). This CDR3 region has 12 residues. The chain's CDR3 is CASSPQGTEAFF. CDR3 nucleotide sequence: TGTGCCAGCAGTCCGCAGGGTACTGAGGCTTTCTTT.

This chain connects TRBV7-2 to TRBJ2-7; 7 positions agree with TRBD1. The ends lost 6 bases at V and 4 bases at J; junction bases unmatched: 6. Germline CDR1 SGHTA, CDR2 FQGNSA. The CDR3 is made up of 13 amino acids. DNA for the CDR3: TGTGCCAGCAGTCCCTGGACAGGATACGAGCAGTACTTC. Its protein product is CASSPWTGYEQYF.

The chain joins TRBV11-1 to TRBJ2-1; 9 bases are shared with TRBD1. J was trimmed by 6 bases and V by 5 bases; bases with no gene match: 5. Germline V gene data show CDR1 as SGHAT and CDR2 as FQDESV (reference sequence). The CDR3 is made up of 14 amino acids. The CDR3 spells CASSPGTGTNEQFF. The CDR3 DNA is TGTGCCAGCAGCCCTGGGACAGGGACCAATGAGCAGTTCTTC.

This chain connects TRBV9 to TRBJ2-3, with D tentatively TRBD2 (6 bases). CDR3 length: 14 residues. With 1 base removed from V and 4 bases from J, the gap between germline ends came to 10 bases. CDR1 is SGDLS, CDR2 YYNGEE, per germline. The chain's CDR3 is CASSVTAGSDTQYF. CDR3 DNA sequence: TGTGCCAGCAGCGTAACAGCGGGCTCAGATACGCAGTATTTT.

The rearrangement uses TRBV15 and TRBJ2-1; 8 nucleotides agree with TRBD1. This CDR3 has 13 amino acids. Germline CDR1 is LNHNV and CDR2 is YYDKDF (reference sequence). With 4 bases clipped from V and 8 bases from J, the junction kept 4 bases outside the gene matches. The CDR3 nucleotides are TGTGCCACCAGCACCGACAGGGGCTATGAGCAGTTCTTC. As protein: CATSTDRGYEQFF.

Here the CDR3 DNA reads TGTGCCTGGAGTGTGCCCAGGTCTGGGGCCAACGTCCTGACTTTC. This translates into CAWSVPRSGANVLTF. The chain recombines TRBV30 with TRBJ2-6; no definite D call. V was shortened by 0 bases and J by 1 base, with 7 bases between the two germline ends. The CDR3 is 15 amino acids. The germline V gene encodes CDR1 GTSNPN and CDR2 SVGIG (reference sequence).

This sequence joins TRBV28 and TRBJ1-1; 7 bases match TRBD1. Germline-derived CDR1 and CDR2 are MDHEN and SYDVKM. J lost 8 bases, V lost 6 bases, and 15 bases had no gene match. The CDR3 length is 15 residues. CDR3 coding DNA: TGTGCCAGCAGCCACTCCGGGACAGTCAATGTCGAAGCTTTCTTT. Translating gives CASSHSGTVNVEAFF.

The chain is built from TRBV5-1 and TRBJ2-7, with 11 bases identical to TRBD2. With V trimmed by 2 bases and J by 6 bases, 13 bases remained unmatched. This CDR3 is 17 amino acids long. Germline V gives CDR1 SGHRS, CDR2 YFSETQ. DNA of the CDR3: TGCGCCAGCAGCTTCGGTCTAGCGGGGGGACAAGGTGGCGAGCAGTACTTC. Translated: CASSFGLAGGQGGEQYF.

The rearrangement links TRBV9 to TRBJ1-1; D remains unclear. The CDR3 loop spans 15 amino acids. V lost 4 bases to trimming and J lost 1 base, with 14 bases between them. CDR1 is SGDLS and CDR2 is YYNGEE in the germline V gene. CDR3 residues: CASSLLTGGNTEAFF. In DNA, the CDR3 is TGTGCCAGCAGCCTGTTAACGGGAGGGAACACTGAAGCTTTCTTT.

J is TRBJ2-5 and V is TRBV7-3; maybe TRBD1 (5 bases). Looked up from germline, CDR1 is SGHTA and CDR2 is FQGTGA. There are 13 residues in the CDR3. V was cut by 3 bases and J by 2 bases, with 7 bases left in between. CDR3 coding DNA: TGTGCCAGCAGCTTGAGACAGCAAGAGACCCAGTACTTC. Translating gives CASSLRQQETQYF.